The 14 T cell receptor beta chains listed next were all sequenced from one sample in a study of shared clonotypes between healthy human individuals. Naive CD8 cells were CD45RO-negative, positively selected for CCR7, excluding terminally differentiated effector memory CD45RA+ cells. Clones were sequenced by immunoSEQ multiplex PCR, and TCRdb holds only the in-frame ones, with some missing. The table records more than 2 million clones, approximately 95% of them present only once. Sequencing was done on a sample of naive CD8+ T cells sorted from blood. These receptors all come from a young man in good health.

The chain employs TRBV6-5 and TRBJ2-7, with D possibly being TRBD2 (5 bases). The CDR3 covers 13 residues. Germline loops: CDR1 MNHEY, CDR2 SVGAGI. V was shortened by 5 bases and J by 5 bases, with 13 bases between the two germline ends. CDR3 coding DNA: TGTGCCAGCAGTCCTAGGGAGTTCGACGAGCAGTACTTC. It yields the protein CASSPREFDEQYF.

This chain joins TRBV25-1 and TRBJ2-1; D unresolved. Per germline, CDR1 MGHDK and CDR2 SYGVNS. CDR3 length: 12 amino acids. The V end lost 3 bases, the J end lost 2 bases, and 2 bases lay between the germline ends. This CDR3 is CASSDPYNEQFF. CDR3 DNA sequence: TGTGCCAGCAGTGACCCCTACAATGAGCAGTTCTTC.

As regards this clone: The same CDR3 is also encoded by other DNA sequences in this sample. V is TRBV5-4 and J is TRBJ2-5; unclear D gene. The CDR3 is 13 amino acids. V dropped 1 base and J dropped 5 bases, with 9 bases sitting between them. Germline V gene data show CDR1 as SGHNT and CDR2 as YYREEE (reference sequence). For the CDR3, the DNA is TGTGCCAGCAGCTTGTCCGGTGGCGAGACCCAGTACTTC. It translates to CASSLSGGETQYF.

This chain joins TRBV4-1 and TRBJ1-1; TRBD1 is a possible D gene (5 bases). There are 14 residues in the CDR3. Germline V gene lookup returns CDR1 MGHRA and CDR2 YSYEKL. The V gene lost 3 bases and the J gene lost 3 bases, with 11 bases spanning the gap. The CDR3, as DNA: TGCGCCAGCAGCCAGCAAACAGGAGACACTGAAGCTTTCTTT. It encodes CASSQQTGDTEAFF.

CDR3 in amino acids: CASSLDPGGTYEQYF. CDR3 coding DNA: TGTGCCAGCAGTTTAGACCCAGGGGGAACCTACGAGCAGTACTTC. The chain employs TRBV28 and TRBJ2-7, with 7 positions matching TRBD1. Germline V CDR1 and CDR2: MDHEN, SYDVKM. The junction had 6 bases not matched to a gene; V was cut back by 2 bases and J by 2 bases. CDR3 length: 15 residues.

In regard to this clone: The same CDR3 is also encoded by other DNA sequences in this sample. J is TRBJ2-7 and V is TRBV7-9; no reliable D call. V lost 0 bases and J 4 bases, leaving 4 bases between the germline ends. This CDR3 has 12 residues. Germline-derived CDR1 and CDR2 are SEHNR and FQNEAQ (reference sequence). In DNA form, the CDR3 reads TGTGCCAGCAGCTTAGCGGAATACGAGCAGTACTTC. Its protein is CASSLAEYEQYF.

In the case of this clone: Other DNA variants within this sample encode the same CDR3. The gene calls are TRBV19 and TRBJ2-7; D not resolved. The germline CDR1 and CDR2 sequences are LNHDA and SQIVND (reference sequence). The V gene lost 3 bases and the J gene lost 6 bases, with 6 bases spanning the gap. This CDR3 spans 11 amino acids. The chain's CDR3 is CASSIGVEQYF. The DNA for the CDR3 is TGTGCCAGTAGTATCGGTGTCGAGCAGTACTTC.

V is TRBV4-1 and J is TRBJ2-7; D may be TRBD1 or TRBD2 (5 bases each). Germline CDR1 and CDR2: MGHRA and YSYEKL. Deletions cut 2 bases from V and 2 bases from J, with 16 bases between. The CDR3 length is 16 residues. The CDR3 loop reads CASSQHSGTVAYEQYF. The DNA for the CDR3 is TGCGCCAGCAGCCAACATTCAGGGACGGTTGCCTACGAGCAGTACTTC.

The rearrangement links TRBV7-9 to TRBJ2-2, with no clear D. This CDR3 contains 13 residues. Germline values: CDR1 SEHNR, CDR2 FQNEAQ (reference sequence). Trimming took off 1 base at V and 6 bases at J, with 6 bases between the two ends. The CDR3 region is CASSLGASGELFF. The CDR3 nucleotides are TGTGCCAGCAGCTTAGGCGCGTCCGGGGAGCTGTTTTTT.

The chain's CDR3 is CASSSGAGGPYEQYF. The CDR3 DNA reads as TGTGCCAGCAGCTCTGGAGCGGGTGGACCCTACGAGCAGTACTTC. The chain couples TRBV5-4 to TRBJ2-7; D may be TRBD2 (6 bases). The CDR3 sequence is 15 residues long. Germline assignment: CDR1 SGHNT and CDR2 YYREEE (reference sequence). The V and J ends lost 3 bases and 2 bases respectively, with 15 bases between them. Drawing the rest from reference TRBV5-4 and TRBJ2-7, the complete variable domain is ETGVTQSPTHLIKTRGQQVTLRCSSQSGHNTVSWYQQALGQGPQFIFQYYREEENGRGNFPPRFSGLQFPNYSSELNVNALELDDSALYLCASSSGAGGPYEQYFGPGTRLTVT.

In nucleotides, the CDR3 is TGTGCCAGCGGACCAGAAGGGGGGGGCTACAATGAGCAGTTCTTC. Protein: CASGPEGGGYNEQFF. This rearrangement joins TRBV6-4 to TRBJ2-1, with D maybe TRBD2 (7 bases). The CDR3 runs to 15 residues. Trimming shortened V by 8 bases and J by 3 bases, and 17 bases separated the two germline ends. CDR1 is MRHNA, CDR2 SNTAGT, per germline.

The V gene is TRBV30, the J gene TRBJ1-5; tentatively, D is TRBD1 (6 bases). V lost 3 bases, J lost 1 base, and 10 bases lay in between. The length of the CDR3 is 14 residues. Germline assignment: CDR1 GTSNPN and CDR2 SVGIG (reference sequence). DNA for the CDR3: TGTGCCTGGAGAGCAGGGGAAAGCAATCAGCCCCAGCATTTT. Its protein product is CAWRAGESNQPQHF.

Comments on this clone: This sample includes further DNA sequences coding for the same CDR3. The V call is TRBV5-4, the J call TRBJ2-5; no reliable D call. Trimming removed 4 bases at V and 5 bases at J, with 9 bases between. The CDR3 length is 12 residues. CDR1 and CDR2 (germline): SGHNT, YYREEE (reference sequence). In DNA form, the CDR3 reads TGTGCCAGCAGCCCCGGTCGGGAGACCCAGTACTTC. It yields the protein CASSPGRETQYF.

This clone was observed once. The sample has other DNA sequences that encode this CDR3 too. The CDR3 here is CASSYSAGSYEQYF. The CDR3 DNA reads as TGTGCCAGCAGTTACTCGGCCGGTTCCTACGAGCAGTACTTC. The rearrangement joins TRBV6-5 to TRBJ2-7; D not certain. Germline assignment: CDR1 MNHEY and CDR2 SVGAGI. V was clipped by 0 bases and J by 1 base, with 7 bases between them. The CDR3 length is 14 residues.